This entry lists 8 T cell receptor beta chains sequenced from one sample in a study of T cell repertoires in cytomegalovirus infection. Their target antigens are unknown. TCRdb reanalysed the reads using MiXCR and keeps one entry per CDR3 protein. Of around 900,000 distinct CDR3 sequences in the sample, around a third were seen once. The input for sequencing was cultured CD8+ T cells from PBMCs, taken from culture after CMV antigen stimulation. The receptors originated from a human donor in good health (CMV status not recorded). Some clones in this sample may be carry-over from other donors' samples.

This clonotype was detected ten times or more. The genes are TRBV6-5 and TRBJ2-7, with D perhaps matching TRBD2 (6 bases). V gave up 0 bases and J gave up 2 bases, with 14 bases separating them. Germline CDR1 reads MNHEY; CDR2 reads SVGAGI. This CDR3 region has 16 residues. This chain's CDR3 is CASSYSSGEPPYEQYF. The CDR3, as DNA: TGTGCCAGCAGTTACTCGTCGGGGGAGCCCCCCTACGAGCAGTACTTC.

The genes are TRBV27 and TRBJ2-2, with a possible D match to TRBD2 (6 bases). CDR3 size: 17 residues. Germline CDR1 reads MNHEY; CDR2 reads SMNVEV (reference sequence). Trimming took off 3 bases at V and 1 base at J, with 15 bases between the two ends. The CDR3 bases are TGTGCCAGCAGTTTGGGAGGCGGGTTCCGGAACACCGGGGAGCTGTTTTTT. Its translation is CASSLGGGFRNTGELFF.

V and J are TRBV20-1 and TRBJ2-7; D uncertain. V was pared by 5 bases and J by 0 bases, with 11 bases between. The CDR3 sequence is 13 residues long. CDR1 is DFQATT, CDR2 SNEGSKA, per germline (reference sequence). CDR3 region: CSAVTSSSYEQYF. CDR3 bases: TGCAGTGCTGTGACGTCAAGCTCCTACGAGCAGTACTTC.

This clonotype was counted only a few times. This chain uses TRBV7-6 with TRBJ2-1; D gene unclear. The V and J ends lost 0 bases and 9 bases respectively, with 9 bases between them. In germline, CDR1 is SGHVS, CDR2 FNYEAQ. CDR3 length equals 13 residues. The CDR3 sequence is CASSLAWAAEQFF. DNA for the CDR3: TGTGCCAGCAGCTTAGCCTGGGCCGCTGAGCAGTTCTTC.

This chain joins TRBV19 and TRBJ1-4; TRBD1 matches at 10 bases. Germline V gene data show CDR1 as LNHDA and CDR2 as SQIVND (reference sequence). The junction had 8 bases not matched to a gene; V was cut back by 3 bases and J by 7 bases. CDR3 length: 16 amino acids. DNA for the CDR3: TGTGCCAGTAGTATGTCAGGACAGGGGGAAGTTGAAAAACTGTTTTTT. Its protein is CASSMSGQGEVEKLFF.

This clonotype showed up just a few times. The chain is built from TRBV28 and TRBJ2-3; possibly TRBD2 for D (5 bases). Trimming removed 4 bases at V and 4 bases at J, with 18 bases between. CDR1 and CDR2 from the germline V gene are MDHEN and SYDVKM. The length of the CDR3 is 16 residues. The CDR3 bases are TGTGCCAGCAGTTCCCCGGTCAGCGGCGGGTCAGATACGCAGTATTTT. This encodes CASSSPVSGGSDTQYF.

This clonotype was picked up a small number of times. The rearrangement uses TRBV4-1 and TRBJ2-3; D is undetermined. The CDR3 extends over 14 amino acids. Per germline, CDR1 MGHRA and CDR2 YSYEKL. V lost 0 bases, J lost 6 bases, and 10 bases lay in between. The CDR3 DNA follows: TGCGCCAGCAGCCAAGAAGAGCTAGTGGATACGCAGTATTTT. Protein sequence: CASSQEELVDTQYF.

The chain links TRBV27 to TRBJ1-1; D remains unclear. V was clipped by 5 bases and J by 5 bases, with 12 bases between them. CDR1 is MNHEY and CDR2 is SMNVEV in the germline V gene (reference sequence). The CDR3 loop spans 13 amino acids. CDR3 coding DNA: TGTGCCAGCAGTCTTCGGATGTGGACTGAAGCTTTCTTT. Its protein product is CASSLRMWTEAFF.